This TCR beta chain came from a study of shared clonotypes between healthy human individuals. Regarding the study as a whole: Non-shared clonotypes displayed generation probabilities falling below those of clonotypes present in all four donors. On the whole, naive subsets had larger estimated richness than memory subsets had. About 5% of naive CD4 clonotypes were shared across a handful of donors.

With regard to this clone: No antigen is known for it.

The CDR3 runs to 17 residues. V shed 0 bases and J shed 0 bases, with 15 bases lying between them. Germline CDR1 MGHRA, CDR2 YSYEKL. Sequencing was performed with immunoSEQ multiplex PCR; in TCRdb, only in-frame clones are kept and a portion is missing. Here the sample spans 2 million to 2.5 million clones, roughly 95% being singletons. This clonotype originated in a man younger than 30 in good health. The material sequenced was naive CD4+ T cells sorted from blood. Subset in this sample: CD45RA+ positively selected. J is TRBJ2-7 and V is TRBV4-1; D gene ambiguous. The CDR3 DNA sequence: TGCGCCAGCAGCCAAGATGACCGGGCAGGCTACTCCTACGAGCAGTACTTC. Translating it yields CASSQDDRAGYSYEQYF.